Below are 10 T cell receptor beta chains sequenced from a single sample in a study of CD8 T cells in Susac syndrome. Random hexamers primed reverse transcription of roughly 0.45 to 1 ug RNA. MiXCR was run by TCRdb on the immunoSEQ multiplex PCR reads, yielding one entry per CDR3 protein. The repertoire holds over 300,000 distinct CDR3 sequences, with approximately 90% as singletons. The sequencing input was CD4+ T cells from PBMCs. These receptors all come from a human donor with multiple sclerosis.

This clonotype was seen once. This chain links TRBV7-9 with TRBJ2-2; D is perhaps TRBD2 (5 bases). Germline CDR1 is SEHNR and CDR2 is FQNEAQ (reference sequence). The length of the CDR3 is 17 residues. The ends were cut back, 5 bases at V and 6 bases at J, with 22 bases in the middle. The CDR3 region is CASSGVGASTPAGELFF. DNA for the CDR3: TGTGCCAGCAGCGGCGTGGGAGCGTCCACCCCCGCCGGGGAGCTGTTTTTT.

The chain carries TRBV5-1 and TRBJ2-7; D tentatively fits TRBD1 or TRBD2 (5 bases each). The V and J ends lost 6 bases and 3 bases respectively, with 22 bases between them. Per the germline V gene, CDR1 is SGHRS and CDR2 is YFSETQ. This CDR3 has 16 amino acids. The CDR3 DNA follows: TGCGCCAGCAACCAAGTGCCCGGGACGTCAAACTACGAGCAGTACTTC. Protein product: CASNQVPGTSNYEQYF.

This chain connects TRBV20-1 to TRBJ2-7, with TRBD2 matching 10 bases. V dropped 2 bases and J dropped 4; count of bases not matched to a gene: 5. CDR3 length: 14 amino acids. Germline CDR1 reads DFQATT; CDR2 reads SNEGSKA (reference sequence). The CDR3 protein is CSARKRGGLYEQYF. The CDR3 bases are TGCAGTGCTAGAAAGCGGGGGGGCTTGTACGAGCAGTACTTC.

This chain links TRBV20-1 with TRBJ2-7, with D perhaps matching TRBD1 or TRBD2 (6 bases each). V shed 2 bases and J shed 6 bases, with 17 bases lying between them. The CDR3 is 14 residues long. Germline V CDR1 and CDR2: DFQATT, SNEGSKA (reference sequence). CDR3 in DNA: TGCAGTGCTAGACCGCCAAGAGGGGGAGGCGAGCAGTACTTC. Amino acids: CSARPPRGGGEQYF.

As DNA, the CDR3 is TGCAGTCCGCTCCGTTCAGCTAGCTCCCATGAGCAGTTCTTC. Residues: CSPLRSASSHEQFF. The chain uses TRBV20-1 and TRBJ2-1, with D possibly being TRBD2 (5 bases). This CDR3 has 14 amino acids. Germline CDR1 reads DFQATT; CDR2 reads SNEGSKA (reference sequence). V shed 8 bases and J shed 8 bases, with 22 bases lying between them.

This chain uses TRBV19 with TRBJ2-3, with 9 bases aligning to TRBD1. Germline V lookup: CDR1 LNHDA, CDR2 SQIVND (reference sequence). The length of the CDR3 is 16 residues. Germline trimming cut 3 bases from V and 6 bases from J; bases unmatched to any gene: 10. The DNA of the CDR3 is TGTGCCAGTAGTATTCGACGGACAGGGGCCGGGGATACGCAGTATTTT. The encoded protein is CASSIRRTGAGDTQYF.

The rearrangement uses TRBV20-1 and TRBJ1-5, with TRBD1 matching 8 bases. Germline CDR1 and CDR2: DFQATT and SNEGSKA (reference sequence). CDR3 size: 15 residues. After removal of 5 bases from V and 7 bases from J, the junction contained 13 bases not matched to a gene. In nucleotides, the CDR3 is TGCAGTGCTCCGAGCCCGACAGGGGCCGGGCAGCCCCAGCATTTT. It yields the protein CSAPSPTGAGQPQHF.

V usage is TRBV2 and J usage is TRBJ2-3; no reliable D call. V was pared by 2 bases and J by 8 bases, with 11 bases between. Germline V gene sequence: CDR1 SNHLY, CDR2 FYNNEI. The CDR3 is 13 residues long. Written as DNA, the CDR3 is TGTGCCAGCAGTGAAAGTCGATCCGGTACGCAGTATTTT. As protein: CASSESRSGTQYF.

The chain has TRBV15 and TRBJ2-7; a weak D match, TRBD2 (6 bases). The germline gives CDR1 LNHNV, CDR2 YYDKDF (reference sequence). The ends were cut back, 0 bases at V and 5 bases at J, with 14 bases in the middle. The CDR3 length is 15 residues. DNA of the CDR3: TGTGCCACCAGCAGAGATTTCGGGGGTGAGGACGAGCAGTACTTC. It is translated as CATSRDFGGEDEQYF.

The chain is built from TRBV4-3 and TRBJ2-1; 8 bases are a match to TRBD1. Per germline, CDR1 LGHNA and CDR2 YSLEER. This CDR3 has 15 amino acids. V gave up 3 bases and J gave up 4 bases; unmatched junction bases: 5. CDR3 region: CASSHLTGDYNEQFF. CDR3 DNA sequence: TGCGCCAGCAGCCATCTGACAGGGGATTACAATGAGCAGTTCTTC.